This T cell receptor beta chain was observed in a study of CD8 T cells in ankylosing spondylitis. Whole-study results and caveats: The authors reported significant enrichment of disease-linked clones in matched ankylosing spondylitis synovial fluid. Disease-linked clones proved CD8+ and comparatively uncommon in peripheral blood. Blood from ankylosing spondylitis patients appeared to carry a characteristic roughly 8-variant TCR beta motif.

This clonotype has only a few counts. Its antigen is not known. Molecular-barcoded quantitative 5'-RACE produced these TCR beta libraries. TCRdb ran MiXCR on the 5' RACE reads and lists one entry per CDR3 protein. The table has roughly 440,000 distinct CDR3 sequences, 17% seen once. Germline trimming cut 2 bases from V and 9 bases from J; bases unmatched to any gene: 5. The CDR3 has 14 residues. The sequencing input was blood, either unsorted or a sorted T cell fraction (not recorded which). This clonotype originated in a male donor with ankylosing spondylitis. This rearrangement joins TRBV12-3 or TRBV12-4 to TRBJ2-1; 9 nucleotides agree with TRBD2. The CDR3 reads CASSLRLAGIEQFF. The CDR3 coding sequence is TGTGCCAGCAGTTTAAGGCTAGCGGGGATTGAGCAGTTCTTC.